The present T cell receptor (beta chain) was sequenced within a study of blood T cell repertoires in COVID-19. Profiled with immunoSEQ multiplex PCR; TCRdb holds only in-frame clones, not every one. Among some 200,000 clones, 94% were seen once, and the ten largest hold 0.76%. The Seattle patients joined while their infection was active and were tracked longitudinally afterward. The V gene's germline CDR1 is SGHNT and CDR2 YYREEE (reference sequence). V gave up 4 bases and J gave up 7 bases, with 30 bases separating them. This CDR3 has 18 residues. The specimen sequenced was peripheral blood. The receptor was isolated from a man younger than 45 with COVID-19, enrolled during active disease. This chain links TRBV5-4 with TRBJ2-7, with D possibly TRBD2 on 6 matching bases. The CDR3 loop reads CASSRLGEPGLPPVEQYF. CDR3 coding DNA: TGTGCCAGCAGCCGGCTGGGGGAACCGGGACTGCCCCCTGTTGAGCAGTACTTC.